The rows below give T cell receptor beta chains drawn from one sample of a study of blood T cell repertoires in COVID-19. The table came from immunoSEQ multiplex PCR; TCRdb's copy has only in-frame clones and leaves some out. The data hold 200,000 to 250,000 clones, with about 80% observed a single time. What was sequenced was PBMCs or T cells enriched from blood (not recorded which). The receptors here all came from a middle-aged woman with acute COVID-19. Both conserved end residues are part of each CDR3. Fields, in order: D gene, J gene, clone size, V gene, CDR3 protein, CDR3 DNA. D genes are given only for firm matches. Rows give clone size only sometimes, using once, few, many, or a class for an expanded clone.

>TRBD2|TRBJ2-1|.|TRBV11-3
CASSLEVLAGDWSSYNEQFF
TGTGCCAGCAGCTTAGAGGTGCTAGCGGGGGACTGGAGCTCCTACAATGAGCAGTTCTTC
>TRBD1|TRBJ1-2|.|TRBV6-5
CASSPRQGSGYTF
TGTGCCAGCAGTCCGAGACAGGGGTCTGGCTACACCTTC
>TRBD1|TRBJ1-2|.|TRBV5-5
CASSLEGRDREDGYTF
TGTGCCAGCAGCTTGGAAGGTAGGGACAGGGAAGACGGCTACACCTTC
>.|TRBJ2-2|.|TRBV28
CASRAPGRNNGELFF
TGTGCCAGCAGGGCCCCAGGGAGGAACAACGGGGAGCTGTTTTTT
>.|TRBJ1-5|.|TRBV4-1
CASSQVSPSYQPQHF
TGCGCCAGCAGCCAAGTGTCTCCTTCTTATCAGCCCCAGCATTTT
>TRBD2|TRBJ2-2|.|TRBV5-1
CASSFDGGVTGELFF
TGCGCCAGCAGCTTCGACGGGGGGGTCACCGGGGAGCTGTTTTTT
>TRBD2|TRBJ2-5|.|TRBV5-1
CASSLLTSGTETQYF
TGCGCCAGCAGCTTATTGACTAGCGGGACTGAGACCCAGTACTTC
>.|TRBJ1-5|.|TRBV28
CASSLYSSPGGQPQHF
TGTGCCAGCAGTTTATATTCCAGTCCCGGGGGACAGCCCCAGCATTTT
>.|TRBJ1-1|.|TRBV9
CASSGGLTNTEAFF
TGTGCCAGCAGCGGGGGACTCACGAACACTGAAGCTTTCTTT
>.|TRBJ2-3|.|TRBV13
CASSSRSPWRDTQYF
TGTGCCAGCAGCTCCCGAAGCCCATGGAGGGATACGCAGTATTTT
>TRBD1|TRBJ1-4|.|TRBV11-2
CASSTLGTGDRVNEKLFF
TGTGCCAGCAGCACGTTAGGGACAGGGGATAGGGTTAATGAAAAACTGTTTTTT
>TRBD2|TRBJ2-7|.|TRBV10-2
CAAIRAVGGGAYEQYF
TGCGCCGCAATAAGGGCGGTCGGCGGGGGGGCCTACGAGCAGTACTTC
>TRBD2|TRBJ2-1|.|TRBV19
CASSNLAGGRNEQFF
TGTGCCAGTAGCAACCTAGCGGGGGGGCGGAATGAGCAGTTCTTC
>.|TRBJ1-3|.|TRBV7-8
CASSLGSTGSGNTIYF
TGTGCCAGCAGCTTAGGGTCGACAGGCTCTGGAAACACCATATATTTT
>TRBD2|TRBJ2-1|.|TRBV3-1/TRBV3-2
CASSQDALSGTYNEQFF
TGTGCCAGCAGCCAAGATGCCCTTAGCGGGACCTACAATGAGCAGTTCTTC
>.|TRBJ1-6|.|TRBV15
CATSRGDPDSPLHF
TGTGCCACCAGCAGGGGCGATCCGGATTCACCCCTCCACTTT
>TRBD1|TRBJ2-1|.|TRBV9
CASSHRTGFGQFF
TGTGCCAGCAGCCATCGGACAGGGTTCGGGCAGTTCTTC
>.|TRBJ1-6|few|TRBV5-1
CASSLSLRGNSPLHF
TGCGCCAGCAGCTTGTCGCTCAGGGGCAATTCACCCCTCCACTTT
>.|TRBJ1-6|.|TRBV30
CAWSELEAHNSPLHF
TGTGCCTGGAGTGAGTTGGAGGCCCATAATTCACCCCTCCACTTT
>.|TRBJ2-7|.|TRBV3-1/TRBV3-2
CASSPTIFAGAPYEQYF
TGTGCCAGCAGCCCAACGATTTTCGCGGGGGCCCCCTACGAGCAGTACTTC
>.|TRBJ2-5|.|TRBV19
CASSRGRVVQETQYF
TGTGCCAGTAGTAGGGGCAGGGTGGTCCAAGAGACCCAGTACTTC
>.|TRBJ1-6|many|TRBV30
CAWTGVLSYNSPLHF
TGTGCCTGGACAGGTGTCCTTTCCTATAATTCACCCCTCCACTTT
>.|TRBJ2-7|.|TRBV4-1
CASSQDSRENYEQYF
TGCGCCAGCAGCCAAGATAGCCGGGAGAACTACGAGCAGTACTTC
>.|TRBJ1-4|once|TRBV3-1/TRBV3-2
CASSQDTRQANNEKLFF
TGTGCCAGCAGCCAAGATACCCGACAGGCCAATAATGAAAAACTGTTTTTT